This T cell receptor (beta chain) was captured in a study of glioma-infiltrating T cells (dated by TCRdb to about 2016). Looking at the study overall: The low-grade gliomas were WHO grade II oligodendrogliomas or astrocytomas, while the glioblastomas were WHO grade IV tumors sampled at initial diagnosis rather than at recurrent diagnosis. The paired cohort comprised three low-grade glioma patients, eight primary glioblastoma patients and three non-glioma patients contributing non-neoplastic brain tissue. To gauge divergence between tissue and blood T-cell populations, every tissue-infiltrating repertoire was compared against the peripheral blood repertoire from the same patient. For blood libraries, the target was about 4.5- to 10-fold sequencing coverage of 1 million or so peripheral T cells. TCR alpha- and beta-chain repertoires were sequenced from glioma tissue, non-neoplastic brain tissue and matched peripheral blood mononuclear cells. Glioma patients received dexamethasone for six or fewer days before surgery.

Immediately after resection, surgical brain or tumor specimens were cryofrozen in liquid nitrogen, and peripheral blood cells were collected at the same time. In its sample, this clonotype was seen a few times. This clone's antigen is unknown. Per-base quality was not reported, and no clone a single base away is much larger than it. The CDR3 measures 15 amino acids from cysteine to phenylalanine. Kept here is only the CDR3 DNA, which spans 45 bases and is read in frame from base 1. For CDR1 and CDR2, the germline V gene (reference sequence) lists DFQATT and SNEGSKA. Trimming leaves V shorter by 6 bases and J shorter by 4 bases, with the junction holding 11 bases beyond the gene matches. The iRepertoire nested amplicon-rescue multiplex PCR (arm-PCR) platform was used to amplify TCR alpha and beta CDR3 regions from RNA. One-step reverse transcription and amplification used roughly 95-450 ng of tissue mRNA or PBMC total RNA as input. Following bead purification, Illumina adapters were added by a secondary multiplex PCR, and libraries between 200 and 400 bp were gel-purified. Internal 6-nucleotide barcodes were carried by the libraries and were used for demultiplexing. Sequencing of libraries was performed on an Illumina MiSeq with 2x220 or 2x250 nucleotide paired-end reads. On the authors' methods: Paired reads were merged using FLASH 1.2.11 and aligned with BWA-MEM to the GRCh37 human genome, and TRA and TRB reads were then extracted. An IMGT-derived reference of cassette sequences and CDR3 motifs, with pseudogenes included, was used for V and J assignment. Three-frame translation of reads was performed, and productive CDR3s were defined as those with a C...FGXG motif and no stop codons. Clonotypes were defined as unique combinations of V-J cassette pair and CDR3 amino acid sequence. Hamming distance filtering was applied to reads, with thresholds set by the sequence error rate of each sample in mapped regions. The public reads were quality trimmed at Q25 with fastp and then assembled into clones with MiXCR by TCRdb, keeping productive beta chains. Every CDR3 protein is listed once, alongside the most common genes and DNA of its rows. TCRdb's processing, not the authors', yielded these V and J calls. The sample contains about 410,000 distinct CDR3 sequences, roughly two fifths of them found a single time. The ten largest clones represent approximately 12% of the sample.

Beyond this particular receptor, the publication reports: Only a very small number of CDR3 sequences turned up in both tissue and blood, a result put down to high CDR3 diversity combined with limited sampling. Patients with low tissue-blood divergence were marked by a signature set of shared blood CDR3 motifs, and this signature set was depleted in highly divergent patients. Small numbers underpinned the group comparisons: under ten glioblastoma patients, three low-grade glioma patients and three non-neoplastic patients. VJ-independent divergence between tissue and blood was lower than expected in non-neoplastic patients but higher than expected in all gliomas, particularly low-grade gliomas.

The chain employs TRBV20-1 and TRBJ2-2; 7 nucleotides in the junction match TRBD1. Input material: glioma tissue, nonneoplastic brain tissue, or PBMCs (not recorded which). The clonotype originates from a human donor with low-grade glioma or glioblastoma, undergoing nonglioma brain surgery, or in good health (not recorded which). Read as DNA, the sequence is TGCAGTGCGTCAAAGACAGGGTCGGGCACCGGGGAGCTGTTTTTT. The translation is CSASKTGSGTGELFF.